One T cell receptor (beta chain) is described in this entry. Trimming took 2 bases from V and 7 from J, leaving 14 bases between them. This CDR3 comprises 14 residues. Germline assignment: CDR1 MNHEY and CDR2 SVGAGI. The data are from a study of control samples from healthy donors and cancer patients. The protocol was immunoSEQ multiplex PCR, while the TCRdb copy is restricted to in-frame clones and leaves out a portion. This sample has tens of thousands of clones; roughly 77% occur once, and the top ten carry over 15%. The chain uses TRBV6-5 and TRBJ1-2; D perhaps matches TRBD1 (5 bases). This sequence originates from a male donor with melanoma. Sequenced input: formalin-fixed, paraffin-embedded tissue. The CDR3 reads CASSYQARVAGYTF. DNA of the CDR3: TGTGCCAGCAGTTACCAGGCCAGGGTCGCTGGCTACACCTTC.